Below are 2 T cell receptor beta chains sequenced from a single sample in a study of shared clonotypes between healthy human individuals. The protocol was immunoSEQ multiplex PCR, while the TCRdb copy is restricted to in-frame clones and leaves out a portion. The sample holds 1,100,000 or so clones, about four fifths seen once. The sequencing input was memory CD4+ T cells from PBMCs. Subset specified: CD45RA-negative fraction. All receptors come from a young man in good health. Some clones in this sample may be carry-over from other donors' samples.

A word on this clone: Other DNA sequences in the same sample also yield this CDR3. The CDR3 region is CASSPRQQETQYF. The CDR3 DNA sequence: TGTGCCAGCTCACCAAGGCAGCAAGAGACCCAGTACTTC. The chain joins TRBV18 to TRBJ2-5; D is unclear. The CDR3 totals 13 residues. Trimming removed 2 bases from V and 2 bases from J, with 6 bases in between. Germline CDR1 KGHSH, CDR2 LQKENI.

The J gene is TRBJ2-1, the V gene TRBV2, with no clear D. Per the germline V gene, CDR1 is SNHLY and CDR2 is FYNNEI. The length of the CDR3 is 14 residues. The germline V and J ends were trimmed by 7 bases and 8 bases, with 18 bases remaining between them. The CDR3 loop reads CASKYVGPVDEQFF. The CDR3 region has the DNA TGTGCCAGCAAGTACGTGGGCCCCGTCGATGAGCAGTTCTTC.